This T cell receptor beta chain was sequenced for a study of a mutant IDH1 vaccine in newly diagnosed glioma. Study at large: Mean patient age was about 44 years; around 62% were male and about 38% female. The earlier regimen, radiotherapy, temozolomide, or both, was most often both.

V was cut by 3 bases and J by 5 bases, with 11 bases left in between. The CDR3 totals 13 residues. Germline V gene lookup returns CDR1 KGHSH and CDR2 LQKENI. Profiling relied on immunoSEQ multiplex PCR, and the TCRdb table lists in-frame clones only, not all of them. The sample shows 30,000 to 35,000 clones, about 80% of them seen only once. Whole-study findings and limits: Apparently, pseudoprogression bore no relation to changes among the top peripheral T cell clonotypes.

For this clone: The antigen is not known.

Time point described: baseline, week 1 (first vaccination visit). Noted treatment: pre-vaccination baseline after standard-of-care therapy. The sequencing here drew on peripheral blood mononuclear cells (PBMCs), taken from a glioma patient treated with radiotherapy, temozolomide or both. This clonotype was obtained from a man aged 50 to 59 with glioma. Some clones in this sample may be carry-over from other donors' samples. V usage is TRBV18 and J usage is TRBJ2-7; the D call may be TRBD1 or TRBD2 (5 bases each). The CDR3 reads CASSPQGENEQYF. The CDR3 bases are TGTGCCAGCTCACCCCAGGGAGAGAACGAGCAGTACTTC.